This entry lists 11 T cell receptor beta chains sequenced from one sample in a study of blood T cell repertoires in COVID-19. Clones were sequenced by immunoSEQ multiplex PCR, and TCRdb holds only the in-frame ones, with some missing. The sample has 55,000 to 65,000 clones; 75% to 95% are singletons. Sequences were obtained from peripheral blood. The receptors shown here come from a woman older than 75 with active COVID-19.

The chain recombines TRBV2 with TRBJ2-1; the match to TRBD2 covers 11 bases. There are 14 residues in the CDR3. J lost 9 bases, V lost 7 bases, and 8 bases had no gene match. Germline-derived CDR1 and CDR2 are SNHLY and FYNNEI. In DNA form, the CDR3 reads TGTGCCAGCAATCTCCTTGGGACTAGCGGTGAGCAGTTCTTC. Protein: CASNLLGTSGEQFF.

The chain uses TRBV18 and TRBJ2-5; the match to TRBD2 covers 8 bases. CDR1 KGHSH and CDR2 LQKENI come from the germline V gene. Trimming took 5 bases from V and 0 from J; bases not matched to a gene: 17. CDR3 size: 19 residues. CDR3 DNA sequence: TGTGCCAGCTCATCTCCTGGACTAGCTGAGGATAGGTACCAAGAGACCCAGTACTTC. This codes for CASSSPGLAEDRYQETQYF.

The CDR3 bases are TGTGCCAGCAGTGACGGACAGGGGGTTAATGGCTACACCTTC. Its translation is CASSDGQGVNGYTF. V is TRBV6-4 and J is TRBJ1-2; 10 bases align to TRBD1. Germline CDR1 reads MRHNA; CDR2 reads SNTAGT. Losses at the gene ends were 2 bases for V and 6 bases for J; bases not matched to a gene: 3. This CDR3 spans 14 amino acids.

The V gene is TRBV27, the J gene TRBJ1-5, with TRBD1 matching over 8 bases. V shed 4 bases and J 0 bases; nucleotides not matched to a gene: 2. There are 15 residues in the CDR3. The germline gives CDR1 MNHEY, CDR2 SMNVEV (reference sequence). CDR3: CASSSQGASNQPQHF. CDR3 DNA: TGTGCCAGCAGTTCTCAGGGGGCTAGCAATCAGCCCCAGCATTTT.

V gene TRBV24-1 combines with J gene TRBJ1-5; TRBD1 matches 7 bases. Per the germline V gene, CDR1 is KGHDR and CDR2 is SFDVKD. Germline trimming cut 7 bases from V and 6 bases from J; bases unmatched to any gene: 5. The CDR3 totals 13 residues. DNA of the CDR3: TGTGCCACCAGCAAACAGGGGTTTCAGCCCCAGCATTTT. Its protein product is CATSKQGFQPQHF.

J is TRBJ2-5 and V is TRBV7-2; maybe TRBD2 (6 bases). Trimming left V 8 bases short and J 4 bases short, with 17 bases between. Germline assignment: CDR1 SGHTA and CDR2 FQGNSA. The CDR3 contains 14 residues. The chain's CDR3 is CASLRGAGGETQYF. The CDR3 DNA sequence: TGTGCCAGCTTGCGGGGCGCCGGGGGAGAGACCCAGTACTTC.

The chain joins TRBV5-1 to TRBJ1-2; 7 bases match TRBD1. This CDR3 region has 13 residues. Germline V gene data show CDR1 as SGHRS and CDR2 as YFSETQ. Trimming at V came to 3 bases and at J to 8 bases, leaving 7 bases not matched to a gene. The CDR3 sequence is CASSSHQGEGYTF. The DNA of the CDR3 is TGCGCCAGCAGCTCTCACCAGGGGGAAGGCTACACCTTC.

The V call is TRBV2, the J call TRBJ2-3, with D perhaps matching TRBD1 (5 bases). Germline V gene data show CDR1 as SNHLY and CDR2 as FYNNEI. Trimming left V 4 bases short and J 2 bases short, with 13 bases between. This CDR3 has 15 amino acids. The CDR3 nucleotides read TGTGCCAGCAGTGCCTTGACAGTTGCCACAGATACGCAGTATTTT. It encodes CASSALTVATDTQYF.

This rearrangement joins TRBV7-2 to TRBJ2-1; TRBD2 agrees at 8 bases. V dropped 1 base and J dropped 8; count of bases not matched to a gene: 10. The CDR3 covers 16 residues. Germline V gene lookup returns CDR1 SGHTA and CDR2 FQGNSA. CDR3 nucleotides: TGTGCCAGCAGCTTAGACCGACTAGCGACCCCCCATGAGCAGTTCTTC. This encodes CASSLDRLATPHEQFF.

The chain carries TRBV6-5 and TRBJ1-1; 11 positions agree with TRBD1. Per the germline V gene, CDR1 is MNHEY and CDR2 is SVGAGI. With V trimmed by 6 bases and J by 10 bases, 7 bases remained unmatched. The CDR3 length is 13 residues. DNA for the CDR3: TGTGCCAGCAGCCCCGGACAGGGGGCGGGAGCTTTCTTT. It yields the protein CASSPGQGAGAFF.

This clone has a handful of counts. CDR3 protein: CSAPAMEGNYGYTF. The CDR3 DNA reads as TGCAGCGCCCCCGCGATGGAGGGGAACTATGGCTACACCTTC. The rearrangement links TRBV29-1 to TRBJ1-2, with a tentative D call TRBD1 (5 bases). CDR1 and CDR2 from the germline V gene are SQVTM and ANQGSEA. V was pared by 7 bases and J by 2 bases, with 17 bases between. The CDR3 spans 14 residues.